The clone carrying this TCR beta chain was observed a single time. What it binds is not known. Produced via immunoSEQ multiplex PCR; TCRdb's table is partial and in-frame only. This sample yields roughly 2.5 million clones, of which roughly nine tenths are seen a single time; 0.14% belongs to the top ten. The sample originates from a study of shared clonotypes between healthy human individuals. CDR1 is SGHRS and CDR2 is YFSETQ in the germline V gene. The CDR3 loop spans 15 amino acids. V lost 4 bases to trimming and J lost 4 bases, with 16 bases between them. Study results and caveats: Relative to their counterparts shared across all four donors, non-shared clonotypes exhibited diminished generation probabilities. The sole specimen, blood, was sampled, and tissue repertoires likely differ.

Material for sequencing was naive CD4+ T cells sorted from blood. Subset: CD45RA+ positively selected. This chain uses TRBV5-1 with TRBJ2-3, with D perhaps matching TRBD2 (5 bases). The TCR originated in a man younger than 35 in good health. CDR3 sequence (DNA): TGCGCCAGCAGCCCCACCGGGGTGCTCGCAGATACGCAGTATTTT. Amino acid sequence: CASSPTGVLADTQYF.